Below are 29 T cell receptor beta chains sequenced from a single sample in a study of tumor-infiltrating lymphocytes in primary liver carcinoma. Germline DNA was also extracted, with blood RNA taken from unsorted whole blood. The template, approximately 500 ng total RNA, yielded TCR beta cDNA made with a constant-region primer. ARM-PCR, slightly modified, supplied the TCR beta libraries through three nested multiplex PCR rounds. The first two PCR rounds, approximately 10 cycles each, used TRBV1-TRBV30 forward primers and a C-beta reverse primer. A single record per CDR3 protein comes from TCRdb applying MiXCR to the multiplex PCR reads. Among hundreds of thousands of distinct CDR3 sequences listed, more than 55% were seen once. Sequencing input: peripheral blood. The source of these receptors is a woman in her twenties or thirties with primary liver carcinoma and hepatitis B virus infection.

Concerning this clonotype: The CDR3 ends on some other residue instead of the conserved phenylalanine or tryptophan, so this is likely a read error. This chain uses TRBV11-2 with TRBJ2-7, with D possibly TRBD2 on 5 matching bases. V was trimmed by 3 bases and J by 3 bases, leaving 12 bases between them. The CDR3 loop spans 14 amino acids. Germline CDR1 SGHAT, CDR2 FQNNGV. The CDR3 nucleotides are TGTGCCAGCAGCTTCGGCGGGCCGGTCTACGAGCAGTACTTG. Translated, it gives CASSFGGPVYEQYL.

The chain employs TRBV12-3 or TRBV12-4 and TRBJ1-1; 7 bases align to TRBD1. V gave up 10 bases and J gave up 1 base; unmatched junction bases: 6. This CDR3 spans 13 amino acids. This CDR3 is CANRYRGNTEAFF. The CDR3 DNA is TGTGCCAACAGGTACAGGGGGAACACTGAAGCTTTCTTT.

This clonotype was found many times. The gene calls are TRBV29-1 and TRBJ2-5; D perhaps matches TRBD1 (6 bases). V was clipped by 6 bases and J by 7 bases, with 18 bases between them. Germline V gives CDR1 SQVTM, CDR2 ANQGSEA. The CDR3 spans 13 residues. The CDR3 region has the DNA TGCAGCGTCGTCCGACAGGCAGGAAGGACCCAGTACTTC. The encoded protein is CSVVRQAGRTQYF.

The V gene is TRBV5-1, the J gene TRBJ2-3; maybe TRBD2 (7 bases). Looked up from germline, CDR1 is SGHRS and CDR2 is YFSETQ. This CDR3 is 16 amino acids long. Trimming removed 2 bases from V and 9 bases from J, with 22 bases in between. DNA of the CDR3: TGCGCCAGCAGCTTTGGCAGGGCGGGGGCACGGGAGACGCAGTATTTT. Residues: CASSFGRAGARETQYF.

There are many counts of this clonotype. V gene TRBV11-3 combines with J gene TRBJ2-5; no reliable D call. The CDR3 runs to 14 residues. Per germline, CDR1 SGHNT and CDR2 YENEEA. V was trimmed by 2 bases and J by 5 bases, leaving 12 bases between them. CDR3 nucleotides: TGTGCCAGCAGCTTAACTACGGTGGGGGAGACCCAGTACTTC. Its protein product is CASSLTTVGETQYF.

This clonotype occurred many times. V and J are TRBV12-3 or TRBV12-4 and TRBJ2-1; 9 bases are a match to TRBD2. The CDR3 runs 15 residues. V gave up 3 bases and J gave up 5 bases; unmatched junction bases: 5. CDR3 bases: TGTGCCAGCAGTTTTGTAGCGGGGGTTAACAATGAGCAGTTCTTC. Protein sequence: CASSFVAGVNNEQFF.

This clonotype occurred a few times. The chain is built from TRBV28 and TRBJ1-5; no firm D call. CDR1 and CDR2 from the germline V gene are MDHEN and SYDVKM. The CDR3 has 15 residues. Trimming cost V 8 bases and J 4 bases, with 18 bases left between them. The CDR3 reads CASGRTLGGNQPQHF. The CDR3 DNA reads TGTGCCAGCGGGCGGACCCTCGGTGGGAATCAGCCCCAGCATTTT.

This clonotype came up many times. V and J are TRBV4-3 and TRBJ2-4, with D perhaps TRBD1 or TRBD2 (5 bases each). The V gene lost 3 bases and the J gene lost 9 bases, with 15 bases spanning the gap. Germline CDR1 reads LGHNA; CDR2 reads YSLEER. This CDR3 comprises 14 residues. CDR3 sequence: CASSQGVGASIQYF. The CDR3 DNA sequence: TGCGCCAGCAGCCAGGGGGTCGGGGCAAGCATTCAGTACTTC.

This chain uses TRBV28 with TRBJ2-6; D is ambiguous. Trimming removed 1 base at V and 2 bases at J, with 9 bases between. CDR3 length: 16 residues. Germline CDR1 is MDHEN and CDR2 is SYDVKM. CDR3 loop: CASSLLGEPGANVLTF. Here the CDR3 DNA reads TGTGCCAGCAGTTTATTAGGAGAACCTGGGGCCAACGTCCTGACTTTC.

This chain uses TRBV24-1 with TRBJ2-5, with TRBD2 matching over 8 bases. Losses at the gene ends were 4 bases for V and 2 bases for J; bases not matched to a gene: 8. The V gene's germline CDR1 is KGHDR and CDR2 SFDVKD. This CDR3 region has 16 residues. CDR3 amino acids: CATSDQTGTRQETQYF. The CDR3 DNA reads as TGTGCCACCAGTGACCAGACCGGGACTAGGCAAGAGACCCAGTACTTC.

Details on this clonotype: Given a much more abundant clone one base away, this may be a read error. In DNA, the CDR3 is TGTGCCAGCAGAAACCGGGACAGGGCTGACGAGCTGTACTTC. Protein product: CASRNRDRADELYF. The chain joins TRBV12-3 or TRBV12-4 to TRBJ2-7, with TRBD1 matching 9 bases. CDR3 length: 14 residues.

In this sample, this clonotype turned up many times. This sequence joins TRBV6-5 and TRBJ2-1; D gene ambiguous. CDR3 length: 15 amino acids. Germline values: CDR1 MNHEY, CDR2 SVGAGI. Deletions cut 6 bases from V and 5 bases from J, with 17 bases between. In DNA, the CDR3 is TGTGCCAGCAGACCGGTACAAGACCTCAACAATGAGCAGTTCTTC. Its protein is CASRPVQDLNNEQFF.

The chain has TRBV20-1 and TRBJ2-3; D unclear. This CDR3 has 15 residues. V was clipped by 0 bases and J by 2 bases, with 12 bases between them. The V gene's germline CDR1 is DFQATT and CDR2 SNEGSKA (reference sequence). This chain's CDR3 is CSARDRQTLTDTQYF. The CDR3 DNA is TGCAGTGCTAGAGATCGGCAGACCCTCACAGATACGCAGTATTTT.

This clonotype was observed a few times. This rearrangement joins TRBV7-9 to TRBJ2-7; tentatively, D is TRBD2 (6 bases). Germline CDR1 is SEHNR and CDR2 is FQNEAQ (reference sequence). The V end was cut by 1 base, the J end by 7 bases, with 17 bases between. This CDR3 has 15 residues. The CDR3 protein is CASSLDTGEPREQYF. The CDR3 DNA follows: TGTGCCAGCAGCTTAGATACGGGAGAGCCCCGAGAGCAGTACTTC.

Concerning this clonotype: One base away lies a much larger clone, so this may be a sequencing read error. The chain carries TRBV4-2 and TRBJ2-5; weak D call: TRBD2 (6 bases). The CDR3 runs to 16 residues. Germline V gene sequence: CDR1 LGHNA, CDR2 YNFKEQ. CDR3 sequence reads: CASSPGVGRSQETQCF. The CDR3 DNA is TGTGCCAGCAGCCCGGGGGTGGGGCGATCACAAGAGACCCAGTGCTTC.

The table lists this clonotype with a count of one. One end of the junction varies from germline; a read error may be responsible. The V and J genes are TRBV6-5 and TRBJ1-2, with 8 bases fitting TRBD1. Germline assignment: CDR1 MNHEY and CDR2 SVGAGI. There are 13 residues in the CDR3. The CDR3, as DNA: TGTACCAGCAGTTTCCGCGGGACAGGACCCTACACCTTC. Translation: CTSSFRGTGPYTF.

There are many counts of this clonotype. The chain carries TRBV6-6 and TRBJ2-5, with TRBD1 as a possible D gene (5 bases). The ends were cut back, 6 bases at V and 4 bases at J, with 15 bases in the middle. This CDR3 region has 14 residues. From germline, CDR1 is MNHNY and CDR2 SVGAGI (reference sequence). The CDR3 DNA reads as TGTGCCAGCAGCTTAGGCGGCAGGGTAGAGACCCAGTACTTC. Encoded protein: CASSLGGRVETQYF.

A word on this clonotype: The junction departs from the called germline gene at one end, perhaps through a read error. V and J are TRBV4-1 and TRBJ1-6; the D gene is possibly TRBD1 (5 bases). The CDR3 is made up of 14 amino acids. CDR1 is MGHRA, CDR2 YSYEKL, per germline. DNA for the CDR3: TGCACCAGCAGCGGGACCGCGAGCAATTCACCCCTCCACTTT. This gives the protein CTSSGTASNSPLHF.

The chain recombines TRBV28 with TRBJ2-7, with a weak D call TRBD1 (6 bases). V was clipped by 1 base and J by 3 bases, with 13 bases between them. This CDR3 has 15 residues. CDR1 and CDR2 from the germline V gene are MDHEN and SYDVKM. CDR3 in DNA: TGTGCCAGCAGTTTATATCCAGGGGAAAGCTACGAGCAGTACTTC. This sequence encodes CASSLYPGESYEQYF.

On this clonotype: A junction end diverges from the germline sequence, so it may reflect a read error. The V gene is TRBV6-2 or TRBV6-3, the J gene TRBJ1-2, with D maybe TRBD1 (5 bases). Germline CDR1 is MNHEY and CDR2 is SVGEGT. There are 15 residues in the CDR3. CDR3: CASNSTGGTNYDYTF. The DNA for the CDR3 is TGTGCCAGCAATTCGACGGGGGGGACTAACTATGACTACACCTTC.

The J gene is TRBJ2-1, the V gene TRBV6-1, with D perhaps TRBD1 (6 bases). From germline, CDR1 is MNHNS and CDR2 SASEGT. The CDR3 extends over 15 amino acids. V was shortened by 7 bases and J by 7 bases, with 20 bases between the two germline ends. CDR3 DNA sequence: TGTGCCAGCACTAAGGGACACGGTCGTGGGAATGAGCAGTTCTTC. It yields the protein CASTKGHGRGNEQFF.

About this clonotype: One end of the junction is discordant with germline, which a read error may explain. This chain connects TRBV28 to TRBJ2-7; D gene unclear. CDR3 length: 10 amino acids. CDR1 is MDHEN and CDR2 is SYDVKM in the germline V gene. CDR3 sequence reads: CASSSYKQYF. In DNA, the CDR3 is TGTGCCAGCAGTTCCTACAAGCAGTACTTC.

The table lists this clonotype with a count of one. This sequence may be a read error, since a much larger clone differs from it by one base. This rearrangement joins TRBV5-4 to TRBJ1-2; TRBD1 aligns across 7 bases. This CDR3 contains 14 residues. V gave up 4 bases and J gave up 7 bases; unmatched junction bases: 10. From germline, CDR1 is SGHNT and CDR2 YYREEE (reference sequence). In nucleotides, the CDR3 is TGTGCCAGCAGCCGGATAGGGGGCGCGGCTGGCTACACCTTC. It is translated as CASSRIGGAAGYTF. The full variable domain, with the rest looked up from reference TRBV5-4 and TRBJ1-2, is ETGVTQSPTHLIKTRGQQVTLRCSSQSGHNTVSWYQQALGQGPQFIFQYYREEENGRGNFPPRFSGLQFPNYSSELNVNALELDDSALYLCASSRIGGAAGYTFGSGTRLTVV.

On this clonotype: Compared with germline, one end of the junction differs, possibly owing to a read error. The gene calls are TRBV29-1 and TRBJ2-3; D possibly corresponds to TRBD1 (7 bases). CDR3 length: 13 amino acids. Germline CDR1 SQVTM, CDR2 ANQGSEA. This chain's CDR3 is CSIAVAGTDTQYF. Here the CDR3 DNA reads TGCAGCATCGCGGTCGCGGGGACAGATACACAGTATTTT.

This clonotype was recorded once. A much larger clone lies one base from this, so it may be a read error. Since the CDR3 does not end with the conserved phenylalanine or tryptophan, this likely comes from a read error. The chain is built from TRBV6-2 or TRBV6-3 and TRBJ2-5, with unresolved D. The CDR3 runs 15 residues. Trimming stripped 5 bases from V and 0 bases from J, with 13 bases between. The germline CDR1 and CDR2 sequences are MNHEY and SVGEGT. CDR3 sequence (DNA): TGTGCCAGCAGTACCCTTTTGAAAAACCAAGAGACCCAGTACCTC. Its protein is CASSTLLKNQETQYL.

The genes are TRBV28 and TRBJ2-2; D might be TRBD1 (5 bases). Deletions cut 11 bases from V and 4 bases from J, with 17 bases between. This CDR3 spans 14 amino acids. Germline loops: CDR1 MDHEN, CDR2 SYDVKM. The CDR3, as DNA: TGTGCCGCCAGGGCAAGAATAATCACCGGGGAGCTGTTTTTT. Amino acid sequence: CAARARIITGELFF.

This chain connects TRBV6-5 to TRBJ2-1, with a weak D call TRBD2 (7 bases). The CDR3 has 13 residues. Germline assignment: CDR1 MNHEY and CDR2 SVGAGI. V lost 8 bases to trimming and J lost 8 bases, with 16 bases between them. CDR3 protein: CASGRGGADEQFF. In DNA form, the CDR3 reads TGTGCCAGCGGCAGGGGAGGGGCTGATGAGCAGTTCTTC.

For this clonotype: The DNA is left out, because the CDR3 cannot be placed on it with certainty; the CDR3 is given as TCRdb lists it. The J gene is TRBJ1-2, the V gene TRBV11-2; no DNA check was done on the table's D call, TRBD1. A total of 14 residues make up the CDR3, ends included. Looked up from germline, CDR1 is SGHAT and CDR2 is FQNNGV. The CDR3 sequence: CASSFGQGANGYAF.

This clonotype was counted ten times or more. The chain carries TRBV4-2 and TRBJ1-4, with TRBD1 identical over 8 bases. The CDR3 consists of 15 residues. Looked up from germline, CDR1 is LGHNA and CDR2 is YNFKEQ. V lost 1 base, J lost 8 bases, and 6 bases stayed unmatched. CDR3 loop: CASSQVQGAVEKLFF. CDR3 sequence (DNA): TGTGCCAGCAGCCAAGTCCAGGGGGCTGTAGAAAAACTGTTTTTT.